The rows below give T cell receptor beta chains drawn from one sample of a study of neurological immune-mediated disorders. One entry per CDR3 protein, called by TCRdb with MiXCR from the 5' RACE reads. The sample includes under 65,000 distinct CDR3 sequences, under 30% of them seen just once. The sequenced material came from PBMCs. All receptors derive from a man aged 55 to 69 with HTLV-1-associated myelopathy (HAM/TSP). Both conserved end residues are part of each CDR3. Each record gives: CDR3 DNA, CDR3 protein, V gene, D gene, J gene, clone size. The D gene is left open where the match is weak. Where a row states a size, it is once, few, many or the class of an expanded clone; other rows omit it.

DNA: TGCAGTGCTAGATTACCCGGGACTAGCGGAGCTTACTACGAGCAGTACTTC
CDR3: CSARLPGTSGAYYEQYF
V: TRBV20-1
D: TRBD2
J: TRBJ2-7
size: many

DNA: TGTGCCAGCAGTTGGAGCGGTGGAGCAGATACGCAGTATTTT
CDR3: CASSWSGGADTQYF
V: TRBV6-5
D: NA
J: TRBJ2-3
size: NA

DNA: TGTGCCAGCAGTGAGGGACAGGGAAATTGGTACGAGCAGTACTTC
CDR3: CASSEGQGNWYEQYF
V: TRBV2
D: TRBD1
J: TRBJ2-7
size: many

DNA: TGCAGTGCTAGAGATAGGGGGAGAGGAACTGAAGCTTTCTTT
CDR3: CSARDRGRGTEAFF
V: TRBV20-1
D: NA
J: TRBJ1-1
size: NA

DNA: TGCGCCAGCAGCTTTAGCGGGGACGGGTCCAAAAACATTCAGTACTTC
CDR3: CASSFSGDGSKNIQYF
V: TRBV5-1
D: TRBD2
J: TRBJ2-4
size: many

DNA: TGTGCCAGCGGACAGGGGGTTCAAGAGACCCAGTACTTC
CDR3: CASGQGVQETQYF
V: TRBV27
D: TRBD1
J: TRBJ2-5
size: many

DNA: TGTGCCAGCAGGTCCGGGACTAGCGGGAAAGTCGATGAGCAGTTCTTC
CDR3: CASRSGTSGKVDEQFF
V: TRBV6-6
D: TRBD2
J: TRBJ2-1
size: NA

DNA: TGTGCCAGCAGCGGAACAGGGATCACCTACGAGCAGTACTTC
CDR3: CASSGTGITYEQYF
V: TRBV28
D: NA
J: TRBJ2-7
size: many

DNA: TGCGCCAGCAGCTTGGGGCAGGAAAGCACAGATACGCAGTATTTT
CDR3: CASSLGQESTDTQYF
V: TRBV5-1
D: NA
J: TRBJ2-3
size: NA

DNA: TGTGCCAGCAGTTTCGGGGGCCCAAATGAAGCTTTCTTT
CDR3: CASSFGGPNEAFF
V: TRBV12-3/TRBV12-4
D: NA
J: TRBJ1-1
size: NA

DNA: TGTGCCATCGGAGTGGGCGAGAACATTCAGTACTTC
CDR3: CAIGVGENIQYF
V: TRBV10-3
D: NA
J: TRBJ2-4
size: many

DNA: TGTGCCAGCAGGGGGGACAGGGCCGACGAGCAGTACTTC
CDR3: CASRGDRADEQYF
V: TRBV28
D: TRBD1
J: TRBJ2-7
size: once

DNA: TGTGCCAGCAATCGATATTACAATGAGCAGTTCTTC
CDR3: CASNRYYNEQFF
V: TRBV28
D: NA
J: TRBJ2-1
size: NA

DNA: TGTGCCAGCAGTGGCATCACGACAGGTATCAATGCGCAGTTCTTC
CDR3: CASSGITTGINAQFF
V: TRBV2
D: NA
J: TRBJ2-1
size: NA

DNA: TGTGCCAGCAGTTTATGGACAGCAACTAATGAAAAACTGTTTTTT
CDR3: CASSLWTATNEKLFF
V: TRBV12-3/TRBV12-4
D: NA
J: TRBJ1-4
size: many

DNA: TGCGCCAGCAGCTTGGATACCCAAGAGACCCAGTACTTC
CDR3: CASSLDTQETQYF
V: TRBV5-1
D: NA
J: TRBJ2-5
size: many

DNA: TGCAGTGCTAAAAAGCAGGGCTCCTACGAGCAGTACTTC
CDR3: CSAKKQGSYEQYF
V: TRBV20-1
D: NA
J: TRBJ2-7
size: NA

DNA: TGTGCCAGCAGCCAAGATGAACGCGAAAAACTGTTTTTT
CDR3: CASSQDEREKLFF
V: TRBV3-1
D: NA
J: TRBJ1-4
size: many

DNA: TGCAGTGCTAGAGAGACTAGCGGGAGGCATAGTCAACTCTACGAGCAGTACTTC
CDR3: CSARETSGRHSQLYEQYF
V: TRBV20-1
D: TRBD2
J: TRBJ2-7
size: many